Listed below are T cell receptor beta chains from one sample, sequenced in a study of blood T cell repertoires in COVID-19. Data came from immunoSEQ multiplex PCR; TCRdb stores just in-frame clones and leaves some out. This table has under 350,000 clones, 85% appearing once. The sample consisted of peripheral blood. These receptors were obtained from a human donor in a cohort sampled during active COVID-19. Each CDR3 is given with its conserved first and last residue. The D gene is left open where the match is weak. The size field is filled for only some rows; it gives once, few, many or a size class.

CDR3,DNA,length,V,D,J,size
CASKYDSDTGELFF,TGTGCCAGCAAGTACGACAGTGACACCGGGGAGCTGTTTTTT,14,TRBV6-4,.,TRBJ2-2,.
CASSLARRGTSYNEQFF,TGTGCCAGCAGCTTAGCGCGAAGGGGGACCTCCTACAATGAGCAGTTCTTC,17,TRBV7-6,.,TRBJ2-1,.
CASSQSAKNIQYF,TGTGCCAGCAGCCAATCAGCCAAAAACATTCAGTACTTC,13,TRBV7-9,.,TRBJ2-4,.
CASRDRRATNEKLFF,TGTGCCAGCAGAGACCGGCGGGCAACTAATGAAAAACTGTTTTTT,15,TRBV6-5,.,TRBJ1-4,.
CASSFLTGISYEQYF,TGTGCCAGCAGCTTCCTGACAGGGATCTCCTACGAGCAGTACTTC,15,TRBV7-2,TRBD1,TRBJ2-7,.
CASMGGQGMNSPLHF,TGTGCCAGCATGGGGGGACAGGGTATGAATTCACCCCTCCACTTT,15,TRBV2,TRBD1,TRBJ1-6,.
CASSPQGFTEAFF,TGTGCCAGCAGCCCTCAGGGGTTTACTGAAGCTTTCTTT,13,TRBV3-1/TRBV3-2,.,TRBJ1-1,once
CASSVVGIFDTEAFF,TGTGCCAGCAGCGTAGTCGGTATTTTTGACACTGAAGCTTTCTTT,15,TRBV9,.,TRBJ1-1,.
CASSLTGAGTGELFF,TGTGCCAGCAGTTTGACAGGGGCGGGGACCGGGGAGCTGTTTTTT,15,TRBV27,TRBD1,TRBJ2-2,many
CASSRQSGVSPLHF,TGTGCCAGCAGCCGCCAGTCGGGGGTCTCACCCCTCCACTTT,14,TRBV3-1/TRBV3-2,.,TRBJ1-6,.
CATSVGGTSGGDTQYF,TGTGCCACCAGTGTCGGGGGGACTAGCGGGGGAGATACGCAGTATTTT,16,TRBV24-1,TRBD2,TRBJ2-3,.
CATSRRTGPYNEQFF,TGTGCCACCAGCAGACGGACAGGTCCCTACAATGAGCAGTTCTTC,15,TRBV15,TRBD1,TRBJ2-1,.
CASSPGLGNQPQHF,TGTGCCAGCAGTCCAGGGTTGGGGAATCAGCCCCAGCATTTT,14,TRBV6-6,.,TRBJ1-5,.
CASSFNRAGGYTF,TGTGCCAGCAGCTTCAACCGGGCGGGTGGCTACACCTTC,13,TRBV7-2,.,TRBJ1-2,.
CASKGAGTSYEQYF,TGTGCCAGCAAGGGAGCGGGGACATCCTACGAGCAGTACTTC,14,TRBV6-5,.,TRBJ2-7,.
CASSPSPAGGSNIQYF,TGTGCCAGCAGCCCCTCCCCAGCGGGGGGGTCAAACATTCAGTACTTC,16,TRBV7-2,TRBD2,TRBJ2-4,.
CASSTTGGADTQYF,TGTGCCAGCAGCACGACAGGGGGGGCAGATACGCAGTATTTT,14,TRBV9,TRBD1,TRBJ2-3,.